These T cell receptor beta chains were read from a single sample in a study of beta chain features in type 1 diabetes. Sequenced by immunoSEQ multiplex PCR; TCRdb stores in-frame clones only, minus some. The sample records about 170,000 clones, around 7.8% being singletons. Sequenced: central memory CD4+ T cells from blood. Every receptor here comes from a woman in her thirties or forties with type 1 diabetes. The CDR3 runs from the conserved cysteine through the conserved F or W. D genes are given only for firm matches. Some rows have no size entry. The others give once, few or many, or a class for an expanded clone.

-	-	TRBV5-1	TRBJ2-5	TGCGCCAGCAGCTTGCTTGGGGCGGACCAAGAGACCCAGTACTTC	CASSLLGADQETQYF
few	-	TRBV7-2	TRBJ2-6	TGTGCCAGCAGCCTGGACTCCGGTGGGGCCAACGTCCTGACTTTC	CASSLDSGGANVLTF
few	-	TRBV2	TRBJ2-3	TGTGCCAGCAGTGACCCCATCACAGATACGCAGTATTTT	CASSDPITDTQYF
few	TRBD2	TRBV5-1	TRBJ2-1	TGCGCCAGCAGCTTGTTCGCGCTAGCGGGAGGAGATGAGCAGTTCTTC	CASSLFALAGGDEQFF
-	TRBD2	TRBV9	TRBJ2-7	TGTGCCAGCAGCGTAGGGTCCAGGACTAGCGGGCCAGAGCAGTACTTC	CASSVGSRTSGPEQYF
few	-	TRBV5-6	TRBJ2-2	TGTGCCAGCAGCGCTGAGGTCACCGGGGAGCTGTTTTTT	CASSAEVTGELFF
-	-	TRBV27	TRBJ1-1	TGTGCCAGCCTTAGGTGGCGGGCGAACACTGAAGCTTTCTTT	CASLRWRANTEAFF
few	TRBD1	TRBV28	TRBJ1-5	TGTGCCAGCATCTCCGGGACAGGTCCTTATAGCAATCAGCCCCAGCATTTT	CASISGTGPYSNQPQHF
-	-	TRBV5-1	TRBJ2-3	TGCGCCAGCAGCCAGACACAAATAACAGATACGCAGTATTTT	CASSQTQITDTQYF
few	TRBD2	TRBV7-9	TRBJ2-1	TGTGCCAGCAGCTGGACTAGCGGAGCCTACAATGAGCAGTTCTTC	CASSWTSGAYNEQFF
-	-	TRBV12-5	TRBJ1-5	TGTGCTAGTGGTTTGGCAGGGAGCAATCAGCCCCAGCATTTT	CASGLAGSNQPQHF
-	-	TRBV2	TRBJ2-3	TGTGCCAGCAGTGTAAGGGGAGGGACAAGCACAGATACGCAGTATTTT	CASSVRGGTSTDTQYF
-	-	TRBV18	TRBJ1-5	TGTGCCAGCTCACCACCTCAATACCAGGGCAATCAGCCCCAGCATTTT	CASSPPQYQGNQPQHF
few	-	TRBV19	TRBJ1-5	TGTGCCAGTAGTAAACAGGGTGTTCAGCCCCAGCATTTT	CASSKQGVQPQHF
-	TRBD2	TRBV5-4	TRBJ2-1	TGTGCCAGCAGCTCCGGGACTAGTGACTACAATGAGCAGTTCTTC	CASSSGTSDYNEQFF
few	TRBD1	TRBV30	TRBJ1-2	TGTGCCTGGAGGGAGGGACAGGGATATGGCTACACCTTC	CAWREGQGYGYTF
-	TRBD2	TRBV7-2	TRBJ2-1	TGTGCCAGCAGCCGAACTAGCGGGAGTTGGTATGAGCAGTTCTTC	CASSRTSGSWYEQFF
-	TRBD2	TRBV10-3	TRBJ2-7	TGTGCCATCAGGGTAGCGGGAGGCTACGAGCAGTACTTC	CAIRVAGGYEQYF
-	TRBD1	TRBV5-6	TRBJ1-2	TGTGCCAGCAGCTCGGGACAGCTCTATGGCTACACCTTC	CASSSGQLYGYTF